The following is a T cell receptor (beta chain) sequence with its context. The time point denotes: patch test 3, about 24 weeks after DPC sensitization. Sample treatment: therapeutic diphenylcyclopropenone sensitization with weekly scalp DPC. Total RNA came from unfractionated whole blood. Individual cDNA molecules (in the library) carried attached unique molecular identifiers. MiXCR, applied by TCRdb to the RACE reads, yields one record per CDR3 protein. This table has 150,000 to 200,000 distinct CDR3 sequences, about 25% appearing once. Trimming cost V 4 bases and J 3 bases, with 16 bases left between them. In germline, CDR1 is SGDLS, CDR2 YYNGEE. The CDR3 consists of 15 residues. These data come from a study of human T cells and chemical hapten exposure.

The sequence derives from a woman in her 40s with alopecia areata. Some clones in this sample may be carry-over from other donors' samples. The gene calls are TRBV9 and TRBJ1-1; D gene unclear. Sequencing used whole blood, obtained in connection with sensitization to the hapten diphenylcyclopropenone (DPC). In DNA form, the CDR3 reads TGTGCCAGCAGCCCCGGAGGAGGCGGCCACACTGAAGCTTTCTTT. This encodes CASSPGGGGHTEAFF.